The 7 T cell receptor beta chains below come from one sample, sequenced in a study of T cell responses to AZD1222 COVID-19 vaccine. Profiled with immunoSEQ multiplex PCR; TCRdb holds only in-frame clones, not every one. The table lists around 190,000 clones, about 90% of them singletons. The sequencing used peripheral blood, collected on day 0 of AZD1222 vaccination. The receptor set was obtained from an adult in good health.

This chain joins TRBV9 and TRBJ1-5, with 7 bases identical to TRBD1. The CDR3 runs 14 residues. V shed 3 bases, J shed 2 bases, and the junction held 2 bases outside the gene matches. Germline CDR1 and CDR2: SGDLS and YYNGEE. The CDR3 DNA sequence: TGTGCCAGCAGCGGACAGGGCCGCAATCAGCCCCAGCATTTT. Protein product: CASSGQGRNQPQHF. The full variable domain, its missing parts supplied by reference TRBV9 and TRBJ1-5, is DSGVTQTPKHLITATGQRVTLRCSPRSGDLSVYWYQQSLDQGLQFLIQYYNGEERAKGNILERFSAQQFPDLHSELNLSSLELGDSALYFCASSGQGRNQPQHFGDGTRLSIL.

This chain uses TRBV3-1 (or the pseudogene TRBV3-2) with TRBJ2-6; D is uncertain. This CDR3 is built from 16 residues. Per the germline V gene, CDR1 is LGHDT and CDR2 is YNNKEL (reference sequence). V lost 1 base and J lost 0, with 7 bases in between. CDR3 residues: CASSQGLDSGANVLTF. In DNA, the CDR3 is TGTGCCAGCAGCCAAGGTTTAGACTCTGGGGCCAACGTCCTGACTTTC.

The V gene is TRBV27, the J gene TRBJ1-1, with unresolved D. CDR1 is MNHEY and CDR2 is SMNVEV in the germline V gene (reference sequence). The CDR3 is made up of 15 amino acids. Trimming left V 1 base short and J 1 base short, with 10 bases between. The CDR3 nucleotides read TGTGCCAGCAGTTTATTACTGGCAGGGAACACTGAAGCTTTCTTT. It translates to CASSLLLAGNTEAFF.

The CDR3 DNA sequence: TGTGCCAGCAGCTGGGAAGGGGGCACGGGCACTGAAGCTTTCTTT. Translation: CASSWEGGTGTEAFF. This chain joins TRBV7-3 and TRBJ1-1; 7 bases agree with TRBD1. The junction had 9 bases not matched to a gene; V was cut back by 4 bases and J by 4 bases. Germline-derived CDR1 and CDR2 are SGHTA and FQGTGA. CDR3 length equals 15 residues.

The CDR3 loop is CASSLGVPQLQSNQPQHF. The CDR3 DNA is TGTGCCAGCAGCTTAGGAGTTCCCCAGTTACAGAGCAATCAGCCCCAGCATTTT. The rearrangement uses TRBV7-8 and TRBJ1-5; no clear D. Trimming removed 1 base from V and 1 base from J, with 17 bases in between. The CDR3 covers 18 residues. Germline lookup yields CDR1 SGHVS and CDR2 FQNEAQ.

The gene calls are TRBV24-1 and TRBJ2-1, with D perhaps TRBD2 (5 bases). Trimming left V 8 bases short and J 8 bases short, with 12 bases between. CDR3 length: 12 amino acids. The germline gives CDR1 KGHDR, CDR2 SFDVKD. The CDR3: CATIDEGDEQFF. Written as DNA, the CDR3 is TGTGCCACCATAGACGAGGGCGATGAGCAGTTCTTC.

V gene TRBV6-5 combines with J gene TRBJ2-3; 8 bases map to TRBD1. CDR1 is MNHEY, CDR2 SVGAGI, per germline. The CDR3 loop spans 15 amino acids. V lost 4 bases to trimming and J lost 0 bases; unmatched junction nucleotides: 3. The CDR3 bases are TGTGCCAGCAGTTCCTCAGGGGGCAGCACAGATACGCAGTATTTT. Protein: CASSSSGGSTDTQYF.